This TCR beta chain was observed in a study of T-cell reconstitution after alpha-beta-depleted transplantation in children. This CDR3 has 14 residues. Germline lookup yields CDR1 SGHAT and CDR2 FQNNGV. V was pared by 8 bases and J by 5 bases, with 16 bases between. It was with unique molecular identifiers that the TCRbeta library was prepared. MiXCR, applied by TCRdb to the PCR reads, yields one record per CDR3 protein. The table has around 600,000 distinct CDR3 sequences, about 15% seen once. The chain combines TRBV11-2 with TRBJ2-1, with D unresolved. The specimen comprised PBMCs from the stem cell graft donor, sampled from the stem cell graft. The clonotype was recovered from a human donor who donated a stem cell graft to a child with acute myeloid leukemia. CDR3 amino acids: CASAWTGINNEQFF. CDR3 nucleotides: TGTGCCAGCGCGTGGACGGGTATCAACAATGAGCAGTTCTTC.